This TCR beta chain was sequenced in a study of T cell repertoires in cytomegalovirus infection (dated by TCRdb to between 2019 and 2020). General notes on the study: Donor HLA type was relevant to the analysis, because carriage of CMV infection together with the matching HLA type was indicated by public TCR beta signatures.

Via the germline V gene, CDR1 is SGHTA and CDR2 FQGNSA. V is trimmed back by 4 bases and J by 0 bases, and the junction contains 6 bases that no gene match accounts for. From the cysteine through the phenylalanine, the CDR3 covers 16 amino acids. CDR3 DNA only is kept here, 48 bases in frame from base 1. With regard to this clonotype: This clone's antigen is unknown. Base qualities are not provided; no much larger clone lies one nucleotide away.

For sequencing, an Illumina HiSeq 1500 was employed. TCRdb passed the public sequencing reads through fastp at Q25 and MiXCR, retaining productive beta sequences. Rows matching on CDR3 protein sequence are summarized as one entry with the most common DNA and genes. The sample table lists fewer than 350,000 distinct CDR3 sequences, 9.5% of them with a count of one. The ten most abundant clones make up around 4.5% of the sample. Study-wide findings and limitations: In both this cohort and an independent roughly 330-donor cohort, the cumulative frequency of public TCR beta family members distinguished carriers of CMV infection plus the relevant HLA type. The ex vivo response was dominated by HLA-C-restricted CMV-specific TCR beta clonotypes, which also provided the single most frequent clonotype in two of eight donors.

Specimen: PBMCs. The TCR was taken from a human donor in good health (CMV status not recorded). Some clones in this sample may be carry-over from other donors' samples. Recombination linked TRBV7-2 to TRBJ2-1, with 7 bases matching TRBD2. The CDR3 sequence is CASSSLSGNSYNEQFF. Read as DNA, the sequence is TGTGCCAGCAGCTCACTCAGCGGGAACTCCTACAATGAGCAGTTCTTC.